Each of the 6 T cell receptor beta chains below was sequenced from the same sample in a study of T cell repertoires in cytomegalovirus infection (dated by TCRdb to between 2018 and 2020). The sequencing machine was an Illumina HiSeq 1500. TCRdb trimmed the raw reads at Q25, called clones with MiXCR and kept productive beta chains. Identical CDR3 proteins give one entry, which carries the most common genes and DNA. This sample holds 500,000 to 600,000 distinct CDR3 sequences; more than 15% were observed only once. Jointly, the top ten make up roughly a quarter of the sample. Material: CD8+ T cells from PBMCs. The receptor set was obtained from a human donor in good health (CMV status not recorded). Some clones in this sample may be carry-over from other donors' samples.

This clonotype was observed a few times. The DNA for the CDR3 is TGTGCCAGCAACCGGGCCGTTAGTTTATTCACAGATACGCAGTATTTT. Protein sequence: CASNRAVSLFTDTQYF. The chain has TRBV12-3 or TRBV12-4 and TRBJ2-3; no reliable D call. With 7 bases removed from V and 2 bases from J, the gap between germline ends came to 19 bases. The CDR3 runs 16 residues.

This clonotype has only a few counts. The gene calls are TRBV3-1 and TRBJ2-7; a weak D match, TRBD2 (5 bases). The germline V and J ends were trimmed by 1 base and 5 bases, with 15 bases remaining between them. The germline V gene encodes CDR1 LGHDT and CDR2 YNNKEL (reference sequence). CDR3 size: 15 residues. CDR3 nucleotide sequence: TGTGCCAGCAGCCAAGGTTTCCTCGGGGTCCACGAGCAGTACTTC. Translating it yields CASSQGFLGVHEQYF.

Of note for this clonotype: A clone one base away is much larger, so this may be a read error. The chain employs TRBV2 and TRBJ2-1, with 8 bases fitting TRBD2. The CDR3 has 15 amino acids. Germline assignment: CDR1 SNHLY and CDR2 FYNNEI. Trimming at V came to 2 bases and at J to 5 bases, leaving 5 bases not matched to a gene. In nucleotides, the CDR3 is TGTGCCAGCAGTGAAAGAGCGGGGGCTCACAATGAGCAGTTCTTC. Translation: CASSERAGAHNEQFF.

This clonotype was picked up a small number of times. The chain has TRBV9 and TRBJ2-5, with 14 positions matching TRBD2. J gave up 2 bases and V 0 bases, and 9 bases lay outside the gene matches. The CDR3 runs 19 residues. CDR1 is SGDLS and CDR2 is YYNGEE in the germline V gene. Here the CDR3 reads CASSVALGLAGGPQETQYF. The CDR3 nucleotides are TGTGCCAGCAGCGTAGCCCTTGGACTAGCGGGGGGCCCACAAGAGACCCAGTACTTC.

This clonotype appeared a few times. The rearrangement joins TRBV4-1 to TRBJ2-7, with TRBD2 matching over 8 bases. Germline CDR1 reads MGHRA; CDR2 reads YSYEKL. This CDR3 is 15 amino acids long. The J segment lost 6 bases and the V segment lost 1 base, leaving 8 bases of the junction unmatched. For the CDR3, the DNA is TGCGCCAGCAGCCAAGTGTCTAGCGGGCAGGTCGAGCAGTACTTC. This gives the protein CASSQVSSGQVEQYF.

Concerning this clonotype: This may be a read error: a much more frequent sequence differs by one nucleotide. This CDR3 reads CASSSDSNNGELFF. The CDR3 coding sequence is TGTGCCAGCAGTTCGGACAGCAACAACGGGGAGCTGTTTTTT. V and J are TRBV6-5 and TRBJ2-2; TRBD1 might be the D (6 bases). The CDR3 length is 14 residues. Germline assignment: CDR1 MNHEY and CDR2 SVGAGI.